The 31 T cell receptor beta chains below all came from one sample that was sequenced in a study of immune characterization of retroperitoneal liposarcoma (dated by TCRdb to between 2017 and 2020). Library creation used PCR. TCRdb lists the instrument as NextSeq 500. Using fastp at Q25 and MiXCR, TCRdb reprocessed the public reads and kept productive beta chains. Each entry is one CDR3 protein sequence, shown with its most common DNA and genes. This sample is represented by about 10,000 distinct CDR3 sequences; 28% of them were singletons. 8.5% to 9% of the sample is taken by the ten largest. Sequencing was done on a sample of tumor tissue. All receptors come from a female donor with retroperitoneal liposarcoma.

Here the CDR3 DNA reads TGTGCCAGCAGCTATGTAGGGTCAGCTTTCTTT. It is translated as CASSYVGSAFF. The genes are TRBV11-2 and TRBJ1-1; D remains unclear. The germline V gene has CDR1 SGHAT and CDR2 FQNNGV. The CDR3 has 11 amino acids. V shed 4 bases and J shed 10 bases, with 10 bases lying between them. Looking up the rest from reference TRBV11-2 and TRBJ1-1 gives the full variable domain: EAGVAQSPRYKIIEKRQSVAFWCNPISGHATLYWYQQILGQGPKLLIQFQNNGVVDDSQLPKDRFSAERLKGVDSTLKIQPAKLEDSAVYLCASSYVGSAFFGQGTRLTVV.

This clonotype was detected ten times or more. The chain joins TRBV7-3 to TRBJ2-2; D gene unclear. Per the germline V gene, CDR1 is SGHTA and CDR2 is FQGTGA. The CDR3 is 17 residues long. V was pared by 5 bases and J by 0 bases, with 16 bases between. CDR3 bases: TGTGCCAGCAGCCTCCTTAACGGACGGGCGAACACCGGGGAGCTGTTTTTT. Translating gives CASSLLNGRANTGELFF.

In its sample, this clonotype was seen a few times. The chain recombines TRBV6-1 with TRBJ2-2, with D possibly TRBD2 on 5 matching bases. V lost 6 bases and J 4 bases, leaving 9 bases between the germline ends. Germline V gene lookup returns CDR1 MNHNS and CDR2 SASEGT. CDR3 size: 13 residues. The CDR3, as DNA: TGTGCCAGCAGACTAGAAGGCACCGGGGAGCTGTTTTTT. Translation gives CASRLEGTGELFF.

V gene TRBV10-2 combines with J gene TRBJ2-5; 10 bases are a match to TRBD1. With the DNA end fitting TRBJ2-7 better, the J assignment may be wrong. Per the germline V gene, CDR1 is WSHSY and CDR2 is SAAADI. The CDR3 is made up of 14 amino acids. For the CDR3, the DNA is TGCGCCAGCAGTGGGGGGACAGGGGCGTACGAGCAGTACTTC. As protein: CASSGGTGAYEQYF.

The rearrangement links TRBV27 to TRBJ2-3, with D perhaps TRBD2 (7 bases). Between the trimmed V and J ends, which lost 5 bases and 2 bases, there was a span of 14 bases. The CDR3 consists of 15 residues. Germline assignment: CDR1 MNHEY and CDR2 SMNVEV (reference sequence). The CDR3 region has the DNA TGTGCCAGCAGTAGGGAGGGACACCACACAGATACGCAGTATTTT. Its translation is CASSREGHHTDTQYF.

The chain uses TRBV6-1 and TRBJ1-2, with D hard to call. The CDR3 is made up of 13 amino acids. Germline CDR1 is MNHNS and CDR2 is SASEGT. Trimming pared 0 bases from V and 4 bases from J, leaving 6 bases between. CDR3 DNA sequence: TGTGCCAGCAGTGAAGCAGGGATCTATGGCTACACCTTC. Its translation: CASSEAGIYGYTF.

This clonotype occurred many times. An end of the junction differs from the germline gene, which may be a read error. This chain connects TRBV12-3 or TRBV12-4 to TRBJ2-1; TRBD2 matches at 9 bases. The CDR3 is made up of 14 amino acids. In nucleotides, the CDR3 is TGTGCCAGCAGTGTAGCGGGAGTAGGCGATGAGCAGTTCTTC. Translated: CASSVAGVGDEQFF.

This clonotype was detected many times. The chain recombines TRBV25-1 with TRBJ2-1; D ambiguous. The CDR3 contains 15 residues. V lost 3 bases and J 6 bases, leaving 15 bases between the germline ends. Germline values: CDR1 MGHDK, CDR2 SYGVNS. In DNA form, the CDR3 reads TGTGCCAGCAGTGATCTAAAGGACCTCATCAATGAGCAGTTCTTC. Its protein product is CASSDLKDLINEQFF.

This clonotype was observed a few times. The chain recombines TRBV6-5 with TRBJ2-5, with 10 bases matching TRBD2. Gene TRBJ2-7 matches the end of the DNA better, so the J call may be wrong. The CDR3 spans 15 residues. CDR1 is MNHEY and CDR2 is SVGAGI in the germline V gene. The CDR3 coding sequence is TGTGCCAGCAGTTACGGGCCTAGCGGGAGCTACGAGCAGTACTTC. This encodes CASSYGPSGSYEQYF.

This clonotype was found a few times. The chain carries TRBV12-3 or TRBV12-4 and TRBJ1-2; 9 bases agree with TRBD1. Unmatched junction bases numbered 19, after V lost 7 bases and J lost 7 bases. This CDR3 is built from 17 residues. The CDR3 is CASTPGQGISLVSGYTF. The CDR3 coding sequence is TGTGCCAGCACCCCGGGACAGGGAATTAGCCTGGTGAGTGGCTACACCTTC.

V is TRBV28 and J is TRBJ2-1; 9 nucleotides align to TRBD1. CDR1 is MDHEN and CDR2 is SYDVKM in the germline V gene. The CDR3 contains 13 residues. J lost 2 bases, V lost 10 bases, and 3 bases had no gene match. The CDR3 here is CAIGQGTYNEQFF. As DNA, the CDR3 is TGTGCCATCGGACAGGGGACCTACAATGAGCAGTTCTTC.

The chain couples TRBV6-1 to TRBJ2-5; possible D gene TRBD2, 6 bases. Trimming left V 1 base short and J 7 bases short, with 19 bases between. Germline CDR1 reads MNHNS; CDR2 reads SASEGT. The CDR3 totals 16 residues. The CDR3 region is CASSEDYSGGVGTQYF. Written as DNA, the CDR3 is TGTGCCAGCAGTGAAGATTATAGCGGAGGGGTAGGGACCCAGTACTTC.

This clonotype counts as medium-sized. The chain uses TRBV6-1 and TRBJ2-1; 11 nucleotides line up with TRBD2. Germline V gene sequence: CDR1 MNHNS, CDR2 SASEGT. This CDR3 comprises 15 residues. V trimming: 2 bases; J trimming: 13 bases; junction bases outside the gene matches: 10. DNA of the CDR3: TGTGCCAGCAGTGAAATAGCGGGGGGGCAAGAGACCCAGTTCTTC. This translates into CASSEIAGGQETQFF.

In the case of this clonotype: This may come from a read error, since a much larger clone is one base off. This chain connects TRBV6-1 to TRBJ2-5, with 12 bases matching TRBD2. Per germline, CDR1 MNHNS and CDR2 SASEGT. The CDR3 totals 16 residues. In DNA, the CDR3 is TGTGCCAGCAGCTCCGGACTAGCGGGGTTCCAAGAGACCCGGTACTTC. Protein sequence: CASSSGLAGFQETRYF.

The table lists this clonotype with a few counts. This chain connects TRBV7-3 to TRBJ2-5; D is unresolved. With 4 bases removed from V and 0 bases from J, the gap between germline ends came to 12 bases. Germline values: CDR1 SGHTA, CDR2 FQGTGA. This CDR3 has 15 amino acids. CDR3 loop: CASSSTLSDQETQYF. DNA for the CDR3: TGTGCCAGCAGCTCTACTCTCAGCGACCAAGAGACCCAGTACTTC.

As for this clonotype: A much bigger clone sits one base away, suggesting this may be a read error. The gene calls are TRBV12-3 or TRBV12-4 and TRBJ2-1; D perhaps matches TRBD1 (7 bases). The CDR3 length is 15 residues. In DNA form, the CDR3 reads TGTGCCAGCAGTCCCGGCAGGGGGGTATCCTACGAGCAGTTATTC. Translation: CASSPGRGVSYEQLF.

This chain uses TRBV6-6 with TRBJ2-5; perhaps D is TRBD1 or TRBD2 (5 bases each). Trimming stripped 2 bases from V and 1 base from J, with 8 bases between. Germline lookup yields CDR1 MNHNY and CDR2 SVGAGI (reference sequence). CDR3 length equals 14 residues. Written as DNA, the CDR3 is TGTGCCAGCAGTTACACGGGACCCCAAGAGACCCAGTACTTC. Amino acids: CASSYTGPQETQYF.

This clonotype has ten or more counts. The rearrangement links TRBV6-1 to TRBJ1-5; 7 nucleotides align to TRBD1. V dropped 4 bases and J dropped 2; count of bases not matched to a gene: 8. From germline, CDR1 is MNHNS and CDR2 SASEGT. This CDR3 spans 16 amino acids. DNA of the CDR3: TGTGCCAGCAGTGGCCGACAGGGAGGAGGCAATCAGCCCCAGCATTTT. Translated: CASSGRQGGGNQPQHF.

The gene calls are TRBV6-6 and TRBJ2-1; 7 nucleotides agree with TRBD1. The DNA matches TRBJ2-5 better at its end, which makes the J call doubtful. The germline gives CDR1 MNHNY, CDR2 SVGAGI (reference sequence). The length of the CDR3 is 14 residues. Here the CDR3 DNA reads TGTGCCAGCAGTTACAGGGGGCCCCAAGAGACCCAGTACTTC. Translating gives CASSYRGPQETQYF.

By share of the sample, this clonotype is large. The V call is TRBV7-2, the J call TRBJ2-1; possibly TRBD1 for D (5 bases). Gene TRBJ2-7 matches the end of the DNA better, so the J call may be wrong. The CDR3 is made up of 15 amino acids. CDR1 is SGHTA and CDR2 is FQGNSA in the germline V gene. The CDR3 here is CASSPLYGAYNEQYF. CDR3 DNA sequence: TGTGCCAGCAGCCCTTTGTATGGGGCCTACAATGAGCAGTACTTC.

CDR3 amino acids: CASSLAEGAYIQFF. CDR3 nucleotides: TGTGCCAGCAGCTTAGCAGAGGGGGCGTACATTCAGTTCTTC. The J gene is TRBJ2-1, the V gene TRBV7-6; 7 bases match TRBD1. Germline V lookup: CDR1 SGHVS, CDR2 FNYEAQ. The V segment lost 0 bases and the J segment 13 bases; nucleotides outside the gene matches: 9. The CDR3 consists of 14 residues.

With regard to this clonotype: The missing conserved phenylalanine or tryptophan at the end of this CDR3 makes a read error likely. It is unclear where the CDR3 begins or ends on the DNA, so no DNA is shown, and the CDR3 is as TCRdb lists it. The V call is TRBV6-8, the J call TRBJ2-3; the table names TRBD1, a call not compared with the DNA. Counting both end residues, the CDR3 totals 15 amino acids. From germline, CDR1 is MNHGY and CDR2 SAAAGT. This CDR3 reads CASRLQGYGEQYFGA.

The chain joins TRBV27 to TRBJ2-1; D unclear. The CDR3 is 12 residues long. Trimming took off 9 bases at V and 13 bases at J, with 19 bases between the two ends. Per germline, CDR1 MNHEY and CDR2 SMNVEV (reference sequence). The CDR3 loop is CASRRLQETQFF. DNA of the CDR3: TGTGCCAGTCGGCGGTTGCAAGAGACCCAGTTCTTC.

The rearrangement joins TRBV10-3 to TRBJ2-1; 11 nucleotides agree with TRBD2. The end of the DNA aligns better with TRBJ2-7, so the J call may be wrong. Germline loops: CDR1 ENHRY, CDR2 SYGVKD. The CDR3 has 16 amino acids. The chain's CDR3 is CAMTSGEGKSYNEQYF. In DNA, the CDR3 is TGTGCCATGACTAGCGGGGAAGGGAAATCCTACAATGAGCAGTACTTC.

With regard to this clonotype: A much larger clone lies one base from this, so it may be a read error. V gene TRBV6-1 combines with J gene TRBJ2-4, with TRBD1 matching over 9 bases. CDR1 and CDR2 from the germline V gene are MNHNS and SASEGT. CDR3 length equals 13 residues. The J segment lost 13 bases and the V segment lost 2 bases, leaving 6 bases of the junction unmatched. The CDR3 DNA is TGTGCCAGCAGTGAAACCCGGACAGGGGAGCAGTACTTC. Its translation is CASSETRTGEQYF.

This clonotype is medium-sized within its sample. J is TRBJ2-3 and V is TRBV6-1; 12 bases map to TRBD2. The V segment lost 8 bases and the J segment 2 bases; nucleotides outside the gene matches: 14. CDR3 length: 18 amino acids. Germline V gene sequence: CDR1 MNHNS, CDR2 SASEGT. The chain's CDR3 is CASSLAGGPGRVTDTQYF. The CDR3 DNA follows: TGTGCCAGCTCCCTAGCGGGGGGGCCTGGTCGGGTCACAGATACGCAGTATTTT.

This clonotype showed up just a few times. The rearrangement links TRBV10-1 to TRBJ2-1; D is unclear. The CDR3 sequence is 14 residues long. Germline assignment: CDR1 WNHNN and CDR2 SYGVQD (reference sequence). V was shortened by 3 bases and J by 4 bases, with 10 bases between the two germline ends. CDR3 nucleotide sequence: TGCGCCAGCAGTGAATTTGTAGAATACAATGAGCAGTTCTTC. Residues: CASSEFVEYNEQFF.

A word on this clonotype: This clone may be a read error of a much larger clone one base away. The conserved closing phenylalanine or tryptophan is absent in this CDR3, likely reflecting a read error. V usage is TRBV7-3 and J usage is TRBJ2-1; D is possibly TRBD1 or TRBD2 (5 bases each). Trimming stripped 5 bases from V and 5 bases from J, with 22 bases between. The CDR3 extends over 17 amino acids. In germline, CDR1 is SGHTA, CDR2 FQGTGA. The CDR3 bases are TGTGCCAGCAGCCTTCATCCTCCGAGGGGCCCCAACAATGAGCAGTTCTCC. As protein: CASSLHPPRGPNNEQFS.

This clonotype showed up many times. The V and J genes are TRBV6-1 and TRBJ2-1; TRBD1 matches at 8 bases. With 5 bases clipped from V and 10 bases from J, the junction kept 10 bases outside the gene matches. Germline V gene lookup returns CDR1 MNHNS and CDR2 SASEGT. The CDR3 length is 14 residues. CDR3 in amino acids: CASSSYRGTYEQFF. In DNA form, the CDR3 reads TGTGCCAGCAGTTCATACAGGGGGACCTACGAGCAGTTCTTC.

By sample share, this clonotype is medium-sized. The DNA for the CDR3 is TGTGCCAGCAGCCCCCCTTTCGGGCGGGGCGAGGGGGAGACCCAGTTCTTC. Translated: CASSPPFGRGEGETQFF. The chain employs TRBV7-6 and TRBJ2-1, with D perhaps given as TRBD1 or TRBD2 (6 bases each). CDR3 size: 17 residues. Germline V CDR1 and CDR2: SGHVS, FNYEAQ. Deletions cut 5 bases from V and 13 bases from J, with 30 bases between.

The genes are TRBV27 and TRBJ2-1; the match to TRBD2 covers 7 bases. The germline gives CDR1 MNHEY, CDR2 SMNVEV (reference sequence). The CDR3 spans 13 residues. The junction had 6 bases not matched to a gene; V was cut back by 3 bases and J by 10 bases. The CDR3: CASSFPGGNEQFF. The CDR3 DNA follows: TGTGCCAGCAGTTTCCCGGGGGGAAACGAGCAGTTCTTC.